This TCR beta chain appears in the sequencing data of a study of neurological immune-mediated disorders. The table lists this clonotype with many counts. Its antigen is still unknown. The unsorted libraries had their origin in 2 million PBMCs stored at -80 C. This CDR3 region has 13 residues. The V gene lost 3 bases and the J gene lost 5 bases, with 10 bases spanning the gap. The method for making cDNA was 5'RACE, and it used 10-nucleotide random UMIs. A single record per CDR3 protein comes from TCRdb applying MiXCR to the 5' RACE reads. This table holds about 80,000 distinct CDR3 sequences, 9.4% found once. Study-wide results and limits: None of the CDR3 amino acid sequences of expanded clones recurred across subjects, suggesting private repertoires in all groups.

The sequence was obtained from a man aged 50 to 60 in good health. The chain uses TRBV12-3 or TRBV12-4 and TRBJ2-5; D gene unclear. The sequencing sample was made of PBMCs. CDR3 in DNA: TGTGCCAGCAGTTTCTCTAGTGGGGAGACCCAGTACTTC. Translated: CASSFSSGETQYF.